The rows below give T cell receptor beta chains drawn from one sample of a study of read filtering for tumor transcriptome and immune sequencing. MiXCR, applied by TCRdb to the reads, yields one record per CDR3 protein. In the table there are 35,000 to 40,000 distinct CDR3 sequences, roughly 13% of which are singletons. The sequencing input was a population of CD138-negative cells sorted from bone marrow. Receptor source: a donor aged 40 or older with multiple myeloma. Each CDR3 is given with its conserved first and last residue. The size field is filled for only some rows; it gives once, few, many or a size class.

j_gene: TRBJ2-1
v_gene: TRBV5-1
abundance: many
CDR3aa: CASRDASGSGEQFF

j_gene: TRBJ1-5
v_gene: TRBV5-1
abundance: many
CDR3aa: CASSSSRTREEGQPQHF

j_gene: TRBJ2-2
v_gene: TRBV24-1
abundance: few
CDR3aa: CATRDLCAGELFF

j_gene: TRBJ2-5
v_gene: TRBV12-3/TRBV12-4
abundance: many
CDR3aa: CASSPGLANLGTQYF

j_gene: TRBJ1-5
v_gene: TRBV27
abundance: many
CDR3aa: CASSLLSPNQPQHF

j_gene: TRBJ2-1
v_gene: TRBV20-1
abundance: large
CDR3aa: CSATSSGASYNEQFF

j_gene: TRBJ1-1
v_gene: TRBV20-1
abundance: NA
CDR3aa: CSARVETPITEAFF

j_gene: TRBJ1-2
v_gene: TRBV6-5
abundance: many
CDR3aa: CASSAGRIYGYTF

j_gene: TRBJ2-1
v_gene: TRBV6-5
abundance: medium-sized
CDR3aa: CASSYSGMSSYNEQFF

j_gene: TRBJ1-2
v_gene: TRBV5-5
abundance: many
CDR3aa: CASSLSEGFYGYTF

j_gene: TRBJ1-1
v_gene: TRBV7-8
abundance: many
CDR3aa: CASSLGQGFMNTEAFF

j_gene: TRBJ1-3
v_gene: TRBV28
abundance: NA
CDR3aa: CASSRTGPSGNTLYF

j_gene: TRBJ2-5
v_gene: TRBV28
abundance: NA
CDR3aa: CASDSAGWQETQYF

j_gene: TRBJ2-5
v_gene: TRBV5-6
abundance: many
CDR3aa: CASSFLSTYQETQYF

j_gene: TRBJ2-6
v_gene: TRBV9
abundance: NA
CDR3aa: CASSPRQAISGANVLTF

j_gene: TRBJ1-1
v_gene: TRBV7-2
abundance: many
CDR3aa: CASSLADHSVLAFF

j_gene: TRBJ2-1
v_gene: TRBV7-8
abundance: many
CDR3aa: CASSSLLSTSGEQFF

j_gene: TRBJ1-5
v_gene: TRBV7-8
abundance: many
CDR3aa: CASSLGGGQPQHF

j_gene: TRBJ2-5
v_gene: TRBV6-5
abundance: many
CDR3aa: CASSYSIGLAGRETQYF